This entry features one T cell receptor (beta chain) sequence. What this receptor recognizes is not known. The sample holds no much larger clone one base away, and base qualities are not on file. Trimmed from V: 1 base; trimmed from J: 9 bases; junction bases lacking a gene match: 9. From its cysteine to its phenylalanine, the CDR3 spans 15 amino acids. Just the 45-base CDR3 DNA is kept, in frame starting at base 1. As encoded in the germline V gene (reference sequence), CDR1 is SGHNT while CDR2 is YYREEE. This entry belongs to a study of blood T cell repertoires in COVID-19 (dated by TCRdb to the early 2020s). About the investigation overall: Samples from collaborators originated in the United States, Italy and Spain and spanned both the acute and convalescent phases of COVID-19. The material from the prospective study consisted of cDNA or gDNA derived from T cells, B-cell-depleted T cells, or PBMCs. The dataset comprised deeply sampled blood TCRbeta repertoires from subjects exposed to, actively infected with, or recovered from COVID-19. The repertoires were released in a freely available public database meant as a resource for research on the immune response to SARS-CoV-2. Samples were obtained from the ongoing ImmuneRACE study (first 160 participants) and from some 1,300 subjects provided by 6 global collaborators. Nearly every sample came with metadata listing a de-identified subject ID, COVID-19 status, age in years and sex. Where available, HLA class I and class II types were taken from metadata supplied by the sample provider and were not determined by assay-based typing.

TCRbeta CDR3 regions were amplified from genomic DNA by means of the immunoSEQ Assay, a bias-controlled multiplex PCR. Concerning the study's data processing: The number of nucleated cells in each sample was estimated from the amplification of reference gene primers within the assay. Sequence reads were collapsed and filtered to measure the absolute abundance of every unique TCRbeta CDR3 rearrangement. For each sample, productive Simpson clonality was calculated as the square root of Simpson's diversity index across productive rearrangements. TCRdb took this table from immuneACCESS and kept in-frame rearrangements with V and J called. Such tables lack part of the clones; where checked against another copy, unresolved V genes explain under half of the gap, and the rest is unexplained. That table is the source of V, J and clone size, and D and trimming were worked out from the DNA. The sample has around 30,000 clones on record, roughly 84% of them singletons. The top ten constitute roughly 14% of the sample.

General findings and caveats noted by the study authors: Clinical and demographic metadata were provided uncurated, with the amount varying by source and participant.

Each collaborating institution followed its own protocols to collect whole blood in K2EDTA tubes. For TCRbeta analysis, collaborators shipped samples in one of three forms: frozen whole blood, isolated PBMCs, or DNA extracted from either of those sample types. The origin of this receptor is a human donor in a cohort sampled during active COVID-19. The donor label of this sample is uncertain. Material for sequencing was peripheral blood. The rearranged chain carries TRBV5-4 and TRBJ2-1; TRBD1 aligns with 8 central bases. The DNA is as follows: TGTGCCAGCAGCTTGCGTGGACAGGGAGACGTTGAGCAGTTCTTC. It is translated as CASSLRGQGDVEQFF.